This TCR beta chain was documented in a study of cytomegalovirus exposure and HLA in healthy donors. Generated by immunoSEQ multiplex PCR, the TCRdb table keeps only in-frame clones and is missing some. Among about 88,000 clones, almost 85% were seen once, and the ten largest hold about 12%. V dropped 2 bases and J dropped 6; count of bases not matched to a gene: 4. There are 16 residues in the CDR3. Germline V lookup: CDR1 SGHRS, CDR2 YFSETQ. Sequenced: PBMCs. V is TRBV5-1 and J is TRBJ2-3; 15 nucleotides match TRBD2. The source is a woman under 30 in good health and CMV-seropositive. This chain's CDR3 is CASSFGTSGGFDTQYF. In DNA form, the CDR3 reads TGCGCCAGCAGCTTCGGGACTAGCGGGGGGTTCGATACGCAGTATTTT. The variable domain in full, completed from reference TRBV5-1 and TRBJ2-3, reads KAGVTQTPRYLIKTRGQQVTLSCSPISGHRSVSWYQQTPGQGLQFLFEYFSETQRNKGNFPGRFSGRQFSNSRSEMNVSTLELGDSALYLCASSFGTSGGFDTQYFGPGTRLTVL.